What follows are 2 T cell receptor beta chains derived from one specimen sequenced in a study of blood T cell repertoires in COVID-19. The assay was immunoSEQ multiplex PCR, and TCRdb's table has in-frame clones only and misses some. This sample yields 200,000 or so clones, of which just over 85% are seen a single time; over 4.5% belongs to the top ten. Sample: peripheral blood. The receptors were sampled from an elderly man with acute or convalescent COVID-19.

V is TRBV7-9 and J is TRBJ2-7; tentative D call: TRBD2 (5 bases). V gave up 3 bases and J gave up 7 bases, with 10 bases separating them. This CDR3 has 12 residues. Germline CDR1 SEHNR, CDR2 FQNEAQ (reference sequence). The CDR3 region has the DNA TGTGCCAGCAGCTTCATACCGGGGGAGCAGTACGTC. Translating it yields CASSFIPGEQYV.

This clone was found once. This chain links TRBV6-6 with TRBJ1-1, with TRBD1 identical over 8 bases. V lost 6 bases, J lost 13 bases, and 10 bases stayed unmatched. This CDR3 contains 12 residues. CDR1 and CDR2 from the germline V gene are MNHNY and SVGAGI (reference sequence). The CDR3 sequence: CASSPTDRAVFF. The CDR3 DNA reads as TGTGCCAGCAGCCCAACGGACAGGGCGGTTTTCTTT.